The 2 T cell receptor beta chains given below trace back to one sample, sequenced in a study of cytomegalovirus exposure and HLA in healthy donors. Assay used: immunoSEQ multiplex PCR; TCRdb lists only in-frame clones, some missing. The table shows some 68,000 clones, with roughly 97% occurring only once. The sample was PBMCs. The receptors shown here come from a man aged 18 to 30 in good health and CMV-seronegative.

This clone was picked up one time. The genes are TRBV11-1 and TRBJ2-1, with 9 bases fitting TRBD1. Germline V gene lookup returns CDR1 SGHAT and CDR2 FQDESV (reference sequence). V shed 4 bases, J shed 8 bases, and the junction held 12 bases outside the gene matches. CDR3 size: 16 residues. The DNA for the CDR3 is TGTGCCAGCAGCTCACAGGGGGCCCCCGGCTTAGATGAGCAGTTCTTC. Translating it yields CASSSQGAPGLDEQFF.

The chain carries TRBV21-1 and TRBJ2-3; the DNA was not used to check the table's D call, TRBD1. TRBV21-1 is described as a pseudogene. The CDR3 is made up of 18 amino acids. In DNA, the CDR3 is TGTGCCAGCAGCCCGCGTCCCACCGGGGGACAGGGGGCGGATACGCAGTATTTT. It yields the protein CASSPRPTGGQGADTQYF.